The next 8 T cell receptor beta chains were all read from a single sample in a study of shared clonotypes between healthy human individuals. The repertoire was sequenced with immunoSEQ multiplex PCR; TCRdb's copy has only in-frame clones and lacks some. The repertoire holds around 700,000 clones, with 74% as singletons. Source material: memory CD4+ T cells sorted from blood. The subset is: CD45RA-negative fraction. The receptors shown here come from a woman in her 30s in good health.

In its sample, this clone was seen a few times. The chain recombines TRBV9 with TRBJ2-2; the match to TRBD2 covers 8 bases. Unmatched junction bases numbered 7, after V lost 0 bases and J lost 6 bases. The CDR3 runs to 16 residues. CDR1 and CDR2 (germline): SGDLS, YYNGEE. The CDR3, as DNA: TGTGCCAGCAGCGTAGTTTCGGCGGGGGGCCCCGGGGAGCTGTTTTTT. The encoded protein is CASSVVSAGGPGELFF. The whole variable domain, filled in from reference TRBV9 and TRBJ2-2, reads DSGVTQTPKHLITATGQRVTLRCSPRSGDLSVYWYQQSLDQGLQFLIQYYNGEERAKGNILERFSAQQFPDLHSELNLSSLELGDSALYFCASSVVSAGGPGELFFGEGSRLTVL.

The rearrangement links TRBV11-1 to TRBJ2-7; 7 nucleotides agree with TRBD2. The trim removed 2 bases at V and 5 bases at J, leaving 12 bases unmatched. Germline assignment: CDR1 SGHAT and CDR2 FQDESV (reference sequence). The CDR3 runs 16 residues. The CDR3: CASSLHSPGRENEQYF. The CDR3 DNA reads TGTGCCAGCAGCTTACACTCCCCGGGGAGGGAAAACGAGCAGTACTTC.

This CDR3 is CASGGASPRDEQFF. The CDR3 region has the DNA TGTGCCAGCGGGGGGGCCTCCCCAAGGGATGAGCAGTTCTTC. The V call is TRBV25-1, the J call TRBJ2-1; D may be TRBD2 (7 bases). Trimming took 8 bases from V and 8 from J, leaving 19 bases between them. This CDR3 region has 14 residues. Per the germline V gene, CDR1 is MGHDK and CDR2 is SYGVNS.

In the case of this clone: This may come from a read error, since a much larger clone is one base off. The CDR3 region is CASSLDFSSYNEQFF. DNA of the CDR3: TGTGCCAGCAGCTTAGACTTCAGCTCCTACAATGAGCAGTTCTTC. The chain employs TRBV7-7 and TRBJ2-1, with no clear D. The CDR3 is 15 residues long. Germline V CDR1 and CDR2: SSHAT, FNYEAQ (reference sequence). V was shortened by 1 base and J by 0 bases, with 7 bases between the two germline ends.

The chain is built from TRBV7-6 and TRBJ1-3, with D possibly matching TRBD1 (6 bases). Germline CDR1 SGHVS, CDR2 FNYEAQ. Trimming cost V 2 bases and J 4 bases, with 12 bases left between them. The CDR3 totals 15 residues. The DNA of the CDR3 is TGTGCCAGCAGCTTAAATTGGGGGCTCGGAAACACCATATATTTT. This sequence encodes CASSLNWGLGNTIYF.

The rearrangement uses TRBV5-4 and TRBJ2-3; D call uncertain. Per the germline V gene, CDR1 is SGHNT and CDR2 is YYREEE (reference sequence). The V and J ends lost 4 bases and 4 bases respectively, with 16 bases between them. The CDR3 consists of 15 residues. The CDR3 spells CASSSRASSADTQYF. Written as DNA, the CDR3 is TGTGCCAGCAGCAGCCGGGCCTCCAGTGCAGATACGCAGTATTTT. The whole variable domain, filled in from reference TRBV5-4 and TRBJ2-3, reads ETGVTQSPTHLIKTRGQQVTLRCSSQSGHNTVSWYQQALGQGPQFIFQYYREEENGRGNFPPRFSGLQFPNYSSELNVNALELDDSALYLCASSSRASSADTQYFGPGTRLTVL.

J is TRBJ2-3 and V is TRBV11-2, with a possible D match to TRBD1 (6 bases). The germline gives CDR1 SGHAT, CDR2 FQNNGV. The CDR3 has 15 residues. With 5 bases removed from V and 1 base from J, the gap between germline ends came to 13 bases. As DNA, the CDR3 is TGTGCCAGCAGCGAATCACAGGGCCGCACAGATACGCAGTATTTT. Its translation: CASSESQGRTDTQYF.

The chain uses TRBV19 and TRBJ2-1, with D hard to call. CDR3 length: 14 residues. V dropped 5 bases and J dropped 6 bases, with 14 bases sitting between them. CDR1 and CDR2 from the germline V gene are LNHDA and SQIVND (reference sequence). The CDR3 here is CASSSGLKRNEQFF. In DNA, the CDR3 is TGTGCCAGTAGTTCTGGCCTCAAACGCAATGAGCAGTTCTTC.